The clone carrying this T cell receptor beta chain was seen repeatedly, ten times or more. Its antigen is not identified. Amplification of TCR beta CDR3 regions was performed using RNA transcripts as template. The HTBI primer set drove a first-round RT-PCR of the TCR CDR3. TCRdb used MiXCR to reprocess the multiplex PCR reads, holding one entry per CDR3 protein. The sample records 280,000 or so distinct CDR3 sequences, 25% to 30% being singletons. Per the germline V gene, CDR1 is LGHNA and CDR2 is YNFKEQ. J was trimmed by 2 bases and V by 3 bases; bases with no gene match: 4. There are 14 residues in the CDR3. This specimen comes from a study of T cells in Graves' hyperthyroidism and ophthalmopathy. Overall study results and limits: A 13 V-J model separated ophthalmopathy from stable hyperthyroidism. Most expanded thyroid clonotypes above 0.001 also appeared in blood.

Blood sampling occurred at first hyperthyroidism diagnosis, ahead of any ophthalmopathy symptoms. The sample taken for sequencing was blood. The rearrangement links TRBV4-2 to TRBJ2-7, with 7 bases that match TRBD2. The TCR originated in a man aged 40-49 years with Graves' hyperthyroidism that later progressed to Graves' ophthalmopathy. CDR3 DNA: TGTGCCAGCAGCCACGGCGGGAGTACCTACGAGCAGTACTTC. The encoded protein is CASSHGGSTYEQYF.